A selection of T cell receptor beta chains follows, all from one sample in a study of shared clonotypes between healthy human individuals. Clones were read by immunoSEQ multiplex PCR, and TCRdb kept only the in-frame ones, dropping some. The sample holds roughly 550,000 clones; roughly 95% are singletons and the top ten take 0.095% to 0.12%. The sequencing sample was made of naive CD8+ T cells sorted from blood. The receptors stem from a woman younger than 45 in good health. The conserved cysteine and the conserved F or W are not part of the CDR3 here.

J gene: TRBJ2-7
V gene: TRBV6-5
CDR3 protein: ASSQIPGQTYEQY

J gene: TRBJ2-3
V gene: TRBV4-1
CDR3 protein: ASSQAPGINTDTQY

J gene: TRBJ2-5
V gene: TRBV2
CDR3 protein: ASSEAVLLAGGQETQY

J gene: TRBJ1-4
V gene: TRBV4-1
CDR3 protein: ASSQSPGLTEKLF

J gene: TRBJ1-5
V gene: TRBV28
CDR3 protein: ASSLPRDRVTSNQPQH

J gene: TRBJ2-7
V gene: TRBV28
CDR3 protein: ASSPTGNEQY

J gene: TRBJ1-2
V gene: TRBV19
CDR3 protein: ASSLTGYGYT

J gene: TRBJ2-7
V gene: TRBV4-2
CDR3 protein: ASSPTPTRLGTSSYEQY

J gene: TRBJ2-1
V gene: TRBV13
CDR3 protein: ASSLDLGNSGRGNEQF

J gene: TRBJ2-7
V gene: TRBV2
CDR3 protein: ASSAKAPYEQY

J gene: TRBJ1-2
V gene: TRBV7-9
CDR3 protein: ASSTEDGDGYT

J gene: TRBJ2-5
V gene: TRBV4-1
CDR3 protein: ASSQDRVEETQY

J gene: TRBJ2-1
V gene: TRBV7-6
CDR3 protein: ASSSTTSGSYNEQF

J gene: TRBJ2-1
V gene: TRBV29-1
CDR3 protein: SVVLYGTGYHEQF

J gene: TRBJ2-1
V gene: TRBV11-3
CDR3 protein: ASSLVAGHNEQF

J gene: TRBJ2-7
V gene: TRBV5-1
CDR3 protein: ASSLGALVGSEQY